The rows below give T cell receptor beta chains drawn from one sample of a study of spatial heterogeneity in lung cancer. MiXCR, applied by TCRdb to the 5' RACE reads, yields one record per CDR3 protein. The sample includes some 3,700 distinct CDR3 sequences, about a quarter of them seen just once. Sample: normal lung tissue next to the tumor, taken at surgery. Source of these receptors: a male donor with early-stage non-small cell lung cancer. Both conserved end residues are part of each CDR3. The D gene is left open where the match is weak. A clone size is listed for some rows: how often the clone was seen (once, few, many), or a class if it is expanded.

size | D | J | V | CDR3 | DNA
medium-sized | NA | TRBJ1-5 | TRBV3-1 | CASSQEGGNQPQHF | TGTGCCAGCAGCCAAGAGGGAGGGAATCAGCCCCAGCATTTT
medium-sized | NA | TRBJ2-1 | TRBV12-3/TRBV12-4 | CASSLDSSANEQFF | TGTGCCAGCAGTTTAGATTCTAGCGCCAATGAGCAGTTCTTC
medium-sized | NA | TRBJ2-1 | TRBV11-2 | CASSPGVNEQFF | TGTGCCAGCAGCCCAGGGGTAAATGAGCAGTTCTTC
NA | NA | TRBJ1-1 | TRBV20-1 | CSAPRRNTEAFF | TGCAGTGCCCCGAGACGGAACACTGAAGCTTTCTTT
many | NA | TRBJ2-7 | TRBV2 | CASSEGAGRYYEQYF | TGTGCCAGCAGTGAAGGAGCGGGTCGATACTACGAGCAGTACTTC
many | NA | TRBJ2-3 | TRBV11-2 | CASSLGPGRGTDTQYF | TGTGCCAGCAGCTTAGGTCCAGGAAGGGGCACAGATACGCAGTATTTT
few | TRBD2 | TRBJ2-3 | TRBV7-3 | CASSATSGESDTQYF | TGTGCCAGCAGCGCTACTAGCGGTGAATCAGATACGCAGTATTTT
NA | NA | TRBJ2-7 | TRBV28 | CASSLRGVSYEQYF | TGTGCCAGCAGTTTGAGGGGAGTCTCCTACGAGCAGTACTTC
medium-sized | NA | TRBJ2-3 | TRBV29-1 | CSVERADTQYF | TGCAGCGTTGAACGGGCAGATACGCAGTATTTT
medium-sized | NA | TRBJ2-3 | TRBV7-3 | CASSFLSGDTQYF | TGTGCCAGCAGCTTCCTGAGCGGAGATACGCAGTATTTT
medium-sized | TRBD1 | TRBJ2-2 | TRBV28 | CASSKGAGTGELFF | TGTGCCAGCAGTAAGGGGGCGGGCACCGGGGAGCTGTTTTTT
medium-sized | NA | TRBJ1-2 | TRBV5-1 | CASTTDSYGYTF | TGCGCCAGTACGACAGACAGCTATGGCTACACCTTC
NA | NA | TRBJ2-3 | TRBV5-1 | CASVVDTQYF | TGCGCCAGCGTGGTCGATACGCAGTATTTT
medium-sized | NA | TRBJ1-4 | TRBV7-9 | CASSPRGNEKLFF | TGTGCCAGCAGCCCGAGGGGTAATGAAAAACTGTTTTTT
medium-sized | NA | TRBJ2-7 | TRBV5-6 | CASGQGGSYEQYF | TGTGCCAGCGGGCAGGGGGGCTCCTACGAGCAGTACTTC
NA | NA | TRBJ2-2 | TRBV28 | CASSFSSGELFF | TGTGCCAGCAGTTTTAGTTCCGGGGAGCTGTTTTTT
medium-sized | NA | TRBJ2-2 | TRBV6-1 | CASSEGGAAGELFF | TGTGCCAGCAGTGAGGGCGGGGCAGCCGGGGAGCTGTTTTTT
medium-sized | NA | TRBJ1-2 | TRBV20-1 | CSPPARTGGYGYTF | TGCAGTCCACCGGCAAGAACGGGGGGATATGGCTACACCTTC
few | NA | TRBJ2-3 | TRBV12-3/TRBV12-4 | CASRVQGLGTDTQYF | TGTGCCAGCAGAGTCCAGGGGTTGGGCACAGATACGCAGTATTTT
medium-sized | TRBD1 | TRBJ1-1 | TRBV28 | CAVPGTGGQGSMNTEAFF | TGTGCCGTTCCAGGGACAGGGGGCCAGGGGTCCATGAACACTGAAGCTTTCTTT
NA | TRBD1 | TRBJ1-1 | TRBV4-1 | CASSQPGTVRMTEAFF | TGCGCCAGCAGCCAACCTGGGACAGTGAGAATGACTGAAGCTTTCTTT
medium-sized | NA | TRBJ2-3 | TRBV6-1 | CASSVSGSGDTQYF | TGTGCCAGCAGTGTAAGTGGGAGTGGAGATACGCAGTATTTT